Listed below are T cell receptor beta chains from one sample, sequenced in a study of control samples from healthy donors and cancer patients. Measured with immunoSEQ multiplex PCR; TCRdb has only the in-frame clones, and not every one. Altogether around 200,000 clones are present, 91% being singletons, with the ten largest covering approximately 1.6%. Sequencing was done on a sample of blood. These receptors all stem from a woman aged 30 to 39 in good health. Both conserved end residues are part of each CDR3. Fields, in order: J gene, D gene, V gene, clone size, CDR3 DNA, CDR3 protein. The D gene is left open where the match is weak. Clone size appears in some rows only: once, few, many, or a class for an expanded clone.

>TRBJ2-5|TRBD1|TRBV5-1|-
TGCGCCAGCAGCAGAGACAGGGTGGGGGAGACCCAGTACTTC
CASSRDRVGETQYF
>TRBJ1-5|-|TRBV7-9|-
TGTGCCAGCAGCCCGGACGTTAACAATCAGCCCCAGCATTTT
CASSPDVNNQPQHF
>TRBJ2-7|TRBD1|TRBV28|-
TGTGCCAGCAGGGACAGGGGTAACTACGAGCAGTACTTC
CASRDRGNYEQYF
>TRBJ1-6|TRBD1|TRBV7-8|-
TGTGCCAGCAGCGCGACGGGACAGGAAAATTCACCCCTCCACTTT
CASSATGQENSPLHF
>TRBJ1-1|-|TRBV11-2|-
TGTGCCAGCAGCTTAGATCTGGGACGGGCTGAAGCTTTCTTT
CASSLDLGRAEAFF
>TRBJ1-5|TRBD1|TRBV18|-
TGTGCCAGCCGACAGGGGGCAAATCAGCCCCAGCATTTT
CASRQGANQPQHF
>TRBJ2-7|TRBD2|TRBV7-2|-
TGTGCCAGCAGCTTAGGCGGTAGCGGGAGGGGTGAGCAGTACTTC
CASSLGGSGRGEQYF
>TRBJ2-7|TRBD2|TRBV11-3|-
TGTGCCAGCAGCCCCCCGGGGGGACTAGCGGGAGGGCCGGACGAGCAGTACTTC
CASSPPGGLAGGPDEQYF
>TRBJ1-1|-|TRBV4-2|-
TGTGCCAGCAGCCAAGACCGACAAGGGACCACTGAAGCTTTCTTT
CASSQDRQGTTEAFF
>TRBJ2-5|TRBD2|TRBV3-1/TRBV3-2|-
TGTGCCAGCAGCCGCGGACTAGCGGGGGGCGTGGAGACCCAGTACTTC
CASSRGLAGGVETQYF
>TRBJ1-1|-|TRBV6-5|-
TGTGCCAGCAGTCCCGGCCTGAACACTGAAGCTTTCTTT
CASSPGLNTEAFF
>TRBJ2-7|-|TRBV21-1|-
TGTGCAGACGGACAGGGGGCCTACGAGCAGTACTTC
CADGQGAYEQYF
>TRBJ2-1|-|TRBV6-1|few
TGTGCCAGCAGTGAGGTGCGGGGTCCCCATGAGCAGTTCTTC
CASSEVRGPHEQFF
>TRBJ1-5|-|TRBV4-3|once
TGCGCCAGCAGCCAAGAAAGGACAAATAATCAGCCCCAGCATTTT
CASSQERTNNQPQHF
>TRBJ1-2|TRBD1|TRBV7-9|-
TGTGCCAGCAGCTCGCCGGACAGGGACTATGGCTACACCTTC
CASSSPDRDYGYTF
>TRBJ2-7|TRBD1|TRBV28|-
TGTGCCAGCAGACGAAAGGACAGGGGGACCTACGAGCAGTACTTC
CASRRKDRGTYEQYF
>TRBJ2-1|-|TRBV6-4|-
TGTGCCAGCAGTGACTCGTTTATCGGTGAGCAGTTCTTC
CASSDSFIGEQFF
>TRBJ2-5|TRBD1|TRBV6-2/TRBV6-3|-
TGTGCCAGCAGTTACCGACAGGGCCAAGAGACCCAGTACTTC
CASSYRQGQETQYF
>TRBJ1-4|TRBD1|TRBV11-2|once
TGTGCCAGCAGCCAGGGGGTCGAAAAACTGTTTTTT
CASSQGVEKLFF
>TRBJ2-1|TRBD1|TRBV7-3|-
TGTGCCAGCAGCTTAAAAGGGACAGGGGGCGAGTTCTTC
CASSLKGTGGEFF
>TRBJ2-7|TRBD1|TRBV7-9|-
TGTGCCAGCAGCTTACCGGGACAGGGGGGCGAGCAGTACTTC
CASSLPGQGGEQYF
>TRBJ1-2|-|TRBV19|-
TGTGCCAGTAGTCGGGGGGGCGCCCCGAACTATGGCTACACCTTC
CASSRGGAPNYGYTF
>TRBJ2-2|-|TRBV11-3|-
TGTGCCAGCAGCTTAGGACGCTCCGGGGAGCTGTTTTTT
CASSLGRSGELFF
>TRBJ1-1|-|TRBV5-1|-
TGCGCCAGCAGCTTGGGGGCACTTAACACTGAAGCTTTCTTT
CASSLGALNTEAFF
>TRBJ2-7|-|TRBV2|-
TGTGCCAGCAGTGACAGGGGTGCCTCCTACGAGCAGTACTTC
CASSDRGASYEQYF
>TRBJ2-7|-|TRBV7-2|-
TGTGCCAGCAGCTTAGCGGTTAGCGGAGCCTACGAGCAGTACTTC
CASSLAVSGAYEQYF
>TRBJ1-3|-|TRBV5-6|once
TGTGCCAGCAGCTCAGGACCGGTCTCTGGAAACACCATATATTTT
CASSSGPVSGNTIYF
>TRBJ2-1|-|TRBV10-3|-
TGTGCCATCAGCAGGGGTTACGAGCAGTTCTTC
CAISRGYEQFF
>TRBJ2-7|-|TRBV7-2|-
TGTGCCAGCAGCTTAGATCTGGGCTCCTACGAGCAGTACTTC
CASSLDLGSYEQYF
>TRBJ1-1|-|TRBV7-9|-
TGTGCCAGCAGCTACTCGGACACTGAAGCTTTCTTT
CASSYSDTEAFF
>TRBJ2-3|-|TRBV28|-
TGTGCCAGCAGGAACCCTAGCACAGATACGCAGTATTTT
CASRNPSTDTQYF
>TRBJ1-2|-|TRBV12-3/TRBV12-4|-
TGTGCCAGCAGGTACAGGGCTGGCTATGGCTACACCTTC
CASRYRAGYGYTF
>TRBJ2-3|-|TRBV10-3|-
TGTGCCATCAGTGAGAGGGGCGAGGATACGCAGTATTTT
CAISERGEDTQYF
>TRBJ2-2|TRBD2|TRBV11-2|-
TGTGCCAGCAGCCGGACTAGCGGGGGGCGGACCGGGGAGCTGTTTTTT
CASSRTSGGRTGELFF
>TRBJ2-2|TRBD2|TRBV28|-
TGTGCCAGCAGTTTCCTAGCGGGGAACACCGGGGAGCTGTTTTTT
CASSFLAGNTGELFF
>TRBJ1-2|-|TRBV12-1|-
TGTGCCAGCAGGGACAGGAACTCCTATGGCTACACCTTC
CASRDRNSYGYTF
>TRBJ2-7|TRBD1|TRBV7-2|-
TGTGCCAGCAGCCGACAGGGGGTAGGCGAGCAGTACTTC
CASSRQGVGEQYF
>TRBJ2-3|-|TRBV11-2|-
TGTGCCAGCAGCTTAGGAGTCGGGGAGTTCACAGATACGCAGTATTTT
CASSLGVGEFTDTQYF
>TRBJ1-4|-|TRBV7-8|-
TGTGCCAGCACTCGAGGGGGGACGGCGAATGAAAAACTGTTTTTT
CASTRGGTANEKLFF
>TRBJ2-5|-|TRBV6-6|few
TGTGCCAGCAGTTACTCGGCTAAACAAGAGACCCAGTACTTC
CASSYSAKQETQYF
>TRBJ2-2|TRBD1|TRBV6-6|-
TGTGCCAGCACCCAGGGGGCTATCACCGGGGAGCTGTTTTTT
CASTQGAITGELFF
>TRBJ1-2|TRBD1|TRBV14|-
TGTGCCAGCAGCCAAGATCGGACAGGGGGCTTTGGCTACACCTTC
CASSQDRTGGFGYTF
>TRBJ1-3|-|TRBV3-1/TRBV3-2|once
TGTGCCAGCAGCCGCGCCGGGACCTCTGGAAACACCATATATTTT
CASSRAGTSGNTIYF
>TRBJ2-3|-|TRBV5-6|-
TGTGCCAGCAGCTTGCGGGGGGCCACAGATACGCAGTATTTT
CASSLRGATDTQYF
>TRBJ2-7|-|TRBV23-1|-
TGCGCCAGCAGTCGACCCCCAGGTTCCGCCTCCTACGAGCAGTACTTC
CASSRPPGSASYEQYF
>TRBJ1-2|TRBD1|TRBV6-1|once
TGTGCCAGCAGTGCGCCGACAGGGACGACTAACTATGGCTACACCTTC
CASSAPTGTTNYGYTF
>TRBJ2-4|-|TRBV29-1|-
TGCAGCGCCATGCTCCTAGCCAAAAACATTCAGTACTTC
CSAMLLAKNIQYF
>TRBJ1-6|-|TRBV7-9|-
TGTGCCAGCAGCTTAGTCCGTAATTCACCCCTCCACTTT
CASSLVRNSPLHF
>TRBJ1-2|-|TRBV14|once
TGTGCCAGCAGCCAAGATAGGACGGCCTATGGCTACACCTTC
CASSQDRTAYGYTF
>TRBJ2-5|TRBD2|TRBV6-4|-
TGTGCCAGCAGTGAAGTGGGGGGGGACCAAGAGACCCAGTACTTC
CASSEVGGDQETQYF
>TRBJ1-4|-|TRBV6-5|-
TGTGCCAGCAGTTACGGCGGTGCAACTAATGAAAAACTGTTTTTT
CASSYGGATNEKLFF
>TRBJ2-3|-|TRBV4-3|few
TGCGCCAGCAGCCAAGGGGGCGGCACAGATACGCAGTATTTT
CASSQGGGTDTQYF
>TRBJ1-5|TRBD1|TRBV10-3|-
TGTGCCATCAGTGAAGGACAGGGTGGAGATCAGCCCCAGCATTTT
CAISEGQGGDQPQHF
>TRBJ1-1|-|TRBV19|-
TGTGCCAGTAGTCGTCTGGATTTTAAGGACACTGAAGCTTTCTTT
CASSRLDFKDTEAFF
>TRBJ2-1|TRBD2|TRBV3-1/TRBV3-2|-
TGTGCCAGCAGCCAACGACCCGGGACTAGCGGGAGTGGTGATGAGCAGTTCTTC
CASSQRPGTSGSGDEQFF
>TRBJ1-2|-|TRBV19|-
TGTGCCAGTAGTATCCCTCTGACGGGGTCTTATGGCTACACCTTC
CASSIPLTGSYGYTF
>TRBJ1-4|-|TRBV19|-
TGTGCCAGTACCAGAATTGCAACTAATGAAAAACTGTTTTTT
CASTRIATNEKLFF
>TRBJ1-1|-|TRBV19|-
TGTGCCAGTAGTATAGCCGGGTCGAACACTGAAGCTTTCTTT
CASSIAGSNTEAFF